The T cell receptor (beta chain) described here comes from a study of blood T cells in healthy people across ages. This clonotype was seen a handful of times. The CDR3 length is 10 residues. Trimming removed 7 bases at V and 8 bases at J, with 8 bases between. The germline V gene encodes CDR1 MGHDK and CDR2 SYGVNS. A second roughly 6 to 12 cycle PCR used barcoded and J-beta primers. Each of the samples gave a minimum of 2.5 million paired-end reads that contained CDR3. TCRdb processed the 5' RACE reads anew with MiXCR; each CDR3 protein has one entry. The repertoire holds roughly 700,000 distinct CDR3 sequences, 49% seen once, with 25% to 35% in the top ten. Caucasian individuals from Russia who were healthy and aged 6 to 90 acted as donors.

The chain employs TRBV25-1 and TRBJ1-2, with D possibly TRBD1 on 5 matching bases. Sequenced input: blood. The receptor was derived from a woman in her fifties or sixties in good health. The CDR3 nucleotides read TGTGCCAGCAAGGGGACCGGCTACACCTTC. It codes for CASKGTGYTF.